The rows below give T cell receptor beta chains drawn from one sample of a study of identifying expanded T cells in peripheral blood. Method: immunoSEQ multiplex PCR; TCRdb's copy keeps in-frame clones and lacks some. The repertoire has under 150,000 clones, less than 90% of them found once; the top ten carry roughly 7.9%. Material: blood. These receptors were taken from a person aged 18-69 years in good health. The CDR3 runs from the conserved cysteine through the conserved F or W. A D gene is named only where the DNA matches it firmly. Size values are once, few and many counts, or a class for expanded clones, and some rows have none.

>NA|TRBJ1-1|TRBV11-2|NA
CASSLIRNTEAFF
TGTGCCAGCAGCCTTATCCGGAACACTGAAGCTTTCTTT
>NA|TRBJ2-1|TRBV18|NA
CASSPPGAGYNEQFF
TGTGCCAGCTCACCACCAGGGGCAGGGTACAATGAGCAGTTCTTC
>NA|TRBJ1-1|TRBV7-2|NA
CASSLAPDGHEAFF
TGTGCCAGCAGCTTAGCACCGGACGGACATGAAGCTTTCTTT
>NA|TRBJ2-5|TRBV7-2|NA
CASRPGTVQETQYF
TGTGCCAGCAGACCAGGGACTGTCCAAGAGACCCAGTACTTC
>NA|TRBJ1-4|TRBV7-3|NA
CASSPGVGRNEKLFF
TGTGCCAGCAGCCCAGGGGTCGGCAGGAATGAAAAACTGTTTTTT
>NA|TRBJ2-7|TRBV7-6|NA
CASSSHYEQYF
TGTGCCAGCAGCTCCCATTACGAGCAGTACTTC
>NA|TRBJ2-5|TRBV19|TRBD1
CASSRYRGQETQYF
TGTGCCAGTAGTAGGTACAGGGGGCAAGAGACCCAGTACTTC
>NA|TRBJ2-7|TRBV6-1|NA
CASFRVGTYEQYF
TGTGCCAGCTTCCGGGTGGGAACCTACGAGCAGTACTTC
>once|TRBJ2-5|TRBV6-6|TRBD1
CASSKGTGPYQETQYF
TGTGCCAGCTCTAAGGGGACAGGGCCGTACCAAGAGACCCAGTACTTC
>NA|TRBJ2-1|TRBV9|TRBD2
CASSRTSGSLTYNEQFF
TGTGCCAGCAGCAGGACTAGCGGGAGCCTAACCTACAATGAGCAGTTCTTC
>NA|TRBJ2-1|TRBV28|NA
CASSPPLNNEQFF
TGTGCCAGCAGCCCGCCCTTGAACAATGAGCAGTTCTTC
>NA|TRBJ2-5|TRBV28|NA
CASSLAGSETQYF
TGTGCCAGCAGTTTGGCAGGGTCGGAGACCCAGTACTTC
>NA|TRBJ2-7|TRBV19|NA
CASNSGGGYEQYF
TGTGCCAGTAATAGTGGAGGAGGTTACGAGCAGTACTTC
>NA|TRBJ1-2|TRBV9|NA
CASSVGREPPTF
TGTGCCAGCAGCGTAGGCAGGGAACCTCCCACCTTC
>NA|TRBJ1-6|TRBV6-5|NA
CATTGRPYNSPLHF
TGTGCCACCACAGGGAGGCCCTATAATTCACCCCTCCACTTT
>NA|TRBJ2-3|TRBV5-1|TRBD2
CASSSYLAGTDTQYF
TGCGCCAGCAGCTCCTATCTAGCGGGGACAGATACGCAGTATTTT
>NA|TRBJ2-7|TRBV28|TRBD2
CASRRTSVNYEQYF
TGTGCCAGCAGGAGGACTAGCGTGAACTACGAGCAGTACTTC
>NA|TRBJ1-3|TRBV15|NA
CATSRTLASATGNTIYF
TGTGCCACCAGCAGAACCCTGGCCAGCGCTACTGGAAACACCATATATTTT
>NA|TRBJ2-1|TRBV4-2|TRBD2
CASSLTGQAGGKGNEQFF
TGTGCCAGCAGCCTGACTGGGCAAGCGGGGGGAAAAGGAAATGAGCAGTTCTTC
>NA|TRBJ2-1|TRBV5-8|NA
CASSPLMAGRRDNEQFF
TGTGCCAGCAGCCCCCTGATGGCGGGACGCCGGGACAATGAGCAGTTCTTC
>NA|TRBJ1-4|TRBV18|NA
CASSLPNREKFF
TGTGCCAGCTCACTACCAAACAGGGAGAAGTTTTTT
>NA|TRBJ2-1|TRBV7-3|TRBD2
CASSLKSGVYNEQFF
TGTGCCAGCAGCTTAAAGAGCGGGGTTTACAATGAGCAGTTCTTC
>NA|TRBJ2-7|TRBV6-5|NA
CASSYSDSPYEQYF
TGTGCCAGCAGTTACTCGGACAGCCCCTACGAGCAGTACTTC
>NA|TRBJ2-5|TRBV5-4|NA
CASSFGTLEETQYF
TGTGCCAGCAGTTTCGGGACACTCGAAGAGACCCAGTACTTC
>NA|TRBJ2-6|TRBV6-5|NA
CASSYSVGAGANVLTF
TGTGCCAGCAGTTACTCGGTTGGGGCCGGGGCCAACGTCCTGACTTTC
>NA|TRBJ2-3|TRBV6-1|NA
CASSESISTSTDTQYF
TGTGCCAGCAGTGAATCAATTTCTACTAGCACAGATACGCAGTATTTT
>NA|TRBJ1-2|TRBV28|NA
CASSLATAIYGYTF
TGTGCCAGCAGTCTTGCTACCGCTATCTATGGCTACACCTTC
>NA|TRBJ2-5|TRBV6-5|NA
CASSWGDGQETQYF
TGTGCCAGCAGTTGGGGGGACGGCCAAGAGACCCAGTACTTC
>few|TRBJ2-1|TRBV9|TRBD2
CASSPRLAASSYNEQFF
TGTGCCAGCAGCCCCCGACTAGCGGCCAGCTCCTACAATGAGCAGTTCTTC
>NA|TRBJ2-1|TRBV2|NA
CASSEPGLRASSYNEQFF
TGTGCCAGCAGTGAACCCGGGTTGAGGGCCTCGAGCTACAATGAGCAGTTCTTC
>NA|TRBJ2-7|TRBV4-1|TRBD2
CASSQDSGGRAGYEQYF
TGCGCCAGCAGCCAAGATAGTGGCGGGAGGGCGGGCTACGAGCAGTACTTC
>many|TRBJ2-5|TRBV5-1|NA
CASSLVASQETQYF
TGCGCCAGCAGCTTGGTAGCCAGCCAAGAGACCCAGTACTTC
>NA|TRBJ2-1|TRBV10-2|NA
CASSESGGTRSNEQFF
TGCGCCAGCAGTGAGTCGGGGGGTACGAGGAGCAATGAGCAGTTCTTC
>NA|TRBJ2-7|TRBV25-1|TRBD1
CASSELEGAAYEQYF
TGTGCCAGCAGTGAATTAGAGGGGGCGGCCTACGAGCAGTACTTC
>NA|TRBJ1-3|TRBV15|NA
CATSRDPGVSGNTIYF
TGTGCCACCAGCAGAGACCCTGGGGTGTCGGGAAACACCATATATTTT
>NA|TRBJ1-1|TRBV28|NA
CASTAGVTGEAFF
TGTGCCAGCACGGCAGGGGTGACGGGTGAAGCTTTCTTT
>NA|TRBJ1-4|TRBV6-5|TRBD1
CASSSGGHYGFRFF
TGTGCCAGCAGTTCAGGGGGCCACTATGGGTTTCGTTTTTTT
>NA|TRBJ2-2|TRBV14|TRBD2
CASSQVAGVTGELFF
TGTGCCAGCAGCCAAGTTGCGGGGGTCACCGGGGAGCTGTTTTTT
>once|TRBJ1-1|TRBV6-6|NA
CASSPDGGNTEAFF
TGTGCCAGCAGCCCGGACGGAGGGAACACTGAAGCTTTCTTT
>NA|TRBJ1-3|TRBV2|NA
CASSGQGPSGNTIYF
TGTGCCAGCAGTGGGCAGGGGCCCTCTGGAAACACCATATATTTT
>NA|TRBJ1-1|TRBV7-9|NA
CASSLNSPNTEAFF
TGTGCCAGCAGCTTGAACAGCCCGAACACTGAAGCTTTCTTT
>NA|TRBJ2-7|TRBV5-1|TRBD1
CASSRDRGPFEQYF
TGCGCCAGCAGCCGGGACAGGGGGCCCTTCGAGCAGTACTTC
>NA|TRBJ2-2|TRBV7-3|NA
CASSLTGLRGANTGELFF
TGTGCCAGCAGCTTAACTGGTTTAAGGGGCGCGAACACCGGGGAGCTGTTTTTT
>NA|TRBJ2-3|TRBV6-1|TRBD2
CASSDRGSVSDTQYF
TGTGCCAGCAGTGACCGCGGGAGTGTCTCAGATACGCAGTATTTT
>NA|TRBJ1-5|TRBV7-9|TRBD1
CASTRGDQPQHF
TGTGCCAGCACCAGGGGGGACCAGCCCCAGCATTTT
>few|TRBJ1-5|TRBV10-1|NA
CAITQGNQPQHF
TGCGCCATAACGCAGGGGAACCAGCCCCAGCATTTT
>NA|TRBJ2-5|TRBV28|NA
CASSLQGLAETQYF
TGTGCCAGCAGTCTGCAGGGCCTCGCAGAGACCCAGTACTTC
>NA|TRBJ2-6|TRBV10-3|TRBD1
CAISEGRGGGGANVLTF
TGTGCCATCAGTGAGGGAAGAGGGGGCGGTGGGGCCAACGTCCTGACTTTC
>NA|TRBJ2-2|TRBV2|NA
CASSIRFPGELFF
TGTGCCAGCAGTATAAGGTTCCCCGGGGAGCTGTTTTTT
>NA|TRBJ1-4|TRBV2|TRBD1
CASSLDRGNEKLFF
TGTGCCAGCAGTCTCGACAGGGGGAATGAAAAACTGTTTTTT
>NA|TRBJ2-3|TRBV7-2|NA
CASSLVAAGPDTQYF
TGTGCCAGCAGCTTAGTCGCGGCGGGGCCAGATACGCAGTATTTT
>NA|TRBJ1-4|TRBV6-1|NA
CASSEVGEGEKLFF
TGTGCCAGCAGTGAGGTGGGGGAAGGAGAAAAACTGTTTTTT
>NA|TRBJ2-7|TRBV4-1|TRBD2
CASSLLAGVSEQYF
TGCGCCAGCAGCCTACTAGCGGGAGTCTCCGAGCAGTACTTC
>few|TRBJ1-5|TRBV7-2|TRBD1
CASSLNSGGRQPQHF
TGTGCCAGCAGCTTAAATTCAGGGGGCCGTCAGCCCCAGCATTTT
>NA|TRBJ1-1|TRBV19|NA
CASSFRGANTEAFF
TGTGCCAGTAGTTTTCGAGGGGCCAACACTGAAGCTTTCTTT
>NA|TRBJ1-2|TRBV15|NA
CATSRMYLNPNYGYTF
TGTGCCACCAGCAGAATGTACTTGAACCCTAACTATGGCTACACCTTC
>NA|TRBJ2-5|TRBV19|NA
CASSIAGSETQYF
TGTGCCAGTAGTATAGCGGGTTCAGAGACCCAGTACTTC
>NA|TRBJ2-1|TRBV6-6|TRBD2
CASSASGGNEQFF
TGTGCCAGCAGCGCTAGCGGGGGCAATGAGCAGTTCTTC
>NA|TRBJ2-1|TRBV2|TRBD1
CASSDPDRAQDNEQFF
TGTGCCAGCAGTGACCCGGACAGGGCCCAGGACAATGAGCAGTTCTTC
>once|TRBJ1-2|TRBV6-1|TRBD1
CASSERGREGYTF
TGTGCCAGCAGTGAAAGGGGGCGCGAAGGGTACACCTTC